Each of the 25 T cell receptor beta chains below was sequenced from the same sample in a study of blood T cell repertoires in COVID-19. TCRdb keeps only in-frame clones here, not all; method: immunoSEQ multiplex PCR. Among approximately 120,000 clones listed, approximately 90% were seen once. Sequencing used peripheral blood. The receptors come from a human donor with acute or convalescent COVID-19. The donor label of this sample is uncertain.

DNA for the CDR3: TGTGCCAGCATTAATAACAGGGGGCTCACCTTC. It specifies CASINNRGLTF. This chain connects TRBV6-5 to TRBJ1-2; the match to TRBD1 covers 9 bases. Trimming removed 7 bases from V and 13 bases from J; junction bases left unmatched: 7. The germline CDR1 and CDR2 sequences are MNHEY and SVGAGI. The CDR3 runs 11 residues.

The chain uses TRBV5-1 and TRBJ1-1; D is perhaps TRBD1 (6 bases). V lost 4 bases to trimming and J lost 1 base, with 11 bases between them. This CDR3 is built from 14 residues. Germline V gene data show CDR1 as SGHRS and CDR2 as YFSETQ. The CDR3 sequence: CASSSGQRNTEAFF. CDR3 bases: TGCGCCAGCAGCAGCGGACAGCGGAACACTGAAGCTTTCTTT.

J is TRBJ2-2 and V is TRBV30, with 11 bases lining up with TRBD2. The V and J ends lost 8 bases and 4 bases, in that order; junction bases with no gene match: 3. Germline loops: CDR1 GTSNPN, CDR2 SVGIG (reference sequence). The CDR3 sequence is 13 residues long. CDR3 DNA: TGTGCCCTAGGACTAGCGGGCACCGGGGAGCTGTTTTTT. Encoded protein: CALGLAGTGELFF.

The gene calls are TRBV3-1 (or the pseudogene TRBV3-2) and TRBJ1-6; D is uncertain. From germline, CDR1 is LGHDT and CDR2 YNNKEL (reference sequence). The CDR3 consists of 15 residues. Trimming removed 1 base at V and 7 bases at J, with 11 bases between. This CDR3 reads CASSQARLRNSPLHF. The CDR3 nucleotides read TGTGCCAGCAGCCAAGCGAGGTTAAGGAATTCACCCCTCCACTTT.

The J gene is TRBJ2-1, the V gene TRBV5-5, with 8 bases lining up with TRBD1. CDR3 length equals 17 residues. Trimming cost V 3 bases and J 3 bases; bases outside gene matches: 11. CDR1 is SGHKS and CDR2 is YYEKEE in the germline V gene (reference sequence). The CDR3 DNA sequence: TGTGCCAGCAGCTCGACATGGACAGGGACCATCTACAATGAGCAGTTCTTC. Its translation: CASSSTWTGTIYNEQFF. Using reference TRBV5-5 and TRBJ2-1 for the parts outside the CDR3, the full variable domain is DAGVTQSPTHLIKTRGQQVTLRCSPISGHKSVSWYQQVLGQGPQFIFQYYEKEERGRGNFPDRFSARQFPNYSSELNVNALLLGDSALYLCASSSTWTGTIYNEQFFGPGTRLTVL.

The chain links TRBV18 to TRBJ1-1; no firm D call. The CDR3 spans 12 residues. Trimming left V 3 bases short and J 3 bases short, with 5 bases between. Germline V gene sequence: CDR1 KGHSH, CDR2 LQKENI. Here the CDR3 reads CASSPGDTEAFF. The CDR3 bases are TGTGCCAGCTCACCCGGAGACACTGAAGCTTTCTTT.

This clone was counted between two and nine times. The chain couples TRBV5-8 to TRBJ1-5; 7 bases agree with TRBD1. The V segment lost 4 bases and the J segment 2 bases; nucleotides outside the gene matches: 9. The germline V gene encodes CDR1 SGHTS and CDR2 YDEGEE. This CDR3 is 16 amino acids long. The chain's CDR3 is CASSPGQSFRNQPQHF. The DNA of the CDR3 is TGTGCCAGCAGCCCGGGACAGTCATTTCGCAATCAGCCCCAGCATTTT.

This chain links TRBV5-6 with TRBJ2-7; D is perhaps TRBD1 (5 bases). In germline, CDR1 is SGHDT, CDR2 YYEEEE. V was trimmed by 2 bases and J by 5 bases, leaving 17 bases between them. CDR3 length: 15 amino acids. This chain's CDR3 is CASSLLLIGADEQYF. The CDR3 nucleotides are TGTGCCAGCAGCTTATTGTTAATAGGGGCCGACGAGCAGTACTTC.

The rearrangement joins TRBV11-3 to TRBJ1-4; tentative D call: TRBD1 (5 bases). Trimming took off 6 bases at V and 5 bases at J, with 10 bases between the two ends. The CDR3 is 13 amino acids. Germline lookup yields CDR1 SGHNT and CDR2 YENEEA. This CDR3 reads CASSKGPNEKLFF. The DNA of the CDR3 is TGTGCCAGCAGTAAGGGGCCGAATGAAAAACTGTTTTTT.

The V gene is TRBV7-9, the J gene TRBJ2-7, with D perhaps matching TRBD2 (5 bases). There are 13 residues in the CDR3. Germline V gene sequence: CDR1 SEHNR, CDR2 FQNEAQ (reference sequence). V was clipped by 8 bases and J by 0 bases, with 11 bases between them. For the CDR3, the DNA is TGTGCCAGCTCCCATACTAGCTCCTACGAGCAGTACTTC. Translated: CASSHTSSYEQYF.

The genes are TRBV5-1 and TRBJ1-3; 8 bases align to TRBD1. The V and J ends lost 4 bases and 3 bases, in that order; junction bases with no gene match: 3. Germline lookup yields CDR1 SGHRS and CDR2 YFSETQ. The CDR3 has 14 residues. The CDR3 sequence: CASSRGTGGNTIYF. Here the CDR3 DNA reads TGCGCCAGCAGCCGTGGGACAGGTGGAAACACCATATATTTT.

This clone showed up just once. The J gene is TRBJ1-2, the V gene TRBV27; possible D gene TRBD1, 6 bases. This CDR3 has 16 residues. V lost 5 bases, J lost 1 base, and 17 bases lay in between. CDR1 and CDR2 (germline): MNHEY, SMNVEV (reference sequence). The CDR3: CASSHDRSEINYGYTF. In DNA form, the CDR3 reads TGTGCCAGCAGTCATGACAGGAGCGAGATTAACTATGGCTACACCTTC.

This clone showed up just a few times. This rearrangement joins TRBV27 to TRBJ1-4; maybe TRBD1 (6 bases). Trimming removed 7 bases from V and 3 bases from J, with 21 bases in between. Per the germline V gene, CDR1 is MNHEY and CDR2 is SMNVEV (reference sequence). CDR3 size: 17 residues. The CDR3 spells CASTLIWGGHPNEKLFF. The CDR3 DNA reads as TGTGCCAGCACCCTAATATGGGGGGGGCACCCTAATGAAAAACTGTTTTTT. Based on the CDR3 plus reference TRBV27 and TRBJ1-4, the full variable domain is EAQVTQNPRYLITVTGKKLTVTCSQNMNHEYMSWYRQDPGLGLRQIYYSMNVEVTDKGDVPEGYKVSRKEKRNFPLILESPSPNQTSLYFCASTLIWGGHPNEKLFFGSGTQLSVL.

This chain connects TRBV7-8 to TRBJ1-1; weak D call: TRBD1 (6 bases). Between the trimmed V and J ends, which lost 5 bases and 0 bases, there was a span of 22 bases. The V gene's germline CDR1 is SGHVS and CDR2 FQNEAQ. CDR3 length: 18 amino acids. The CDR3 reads CASSLFWGARGMNTEAFF. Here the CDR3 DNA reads TGTGCCAGCAGCCTTTTTTGGGGGGCGCGGGGGATGAACACTGAAGCTTTCTTT.

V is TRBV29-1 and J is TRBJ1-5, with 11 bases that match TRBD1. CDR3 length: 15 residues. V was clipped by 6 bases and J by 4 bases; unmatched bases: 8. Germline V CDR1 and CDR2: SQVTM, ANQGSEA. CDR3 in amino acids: CSVVQGTGGNQPQHF. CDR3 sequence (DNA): TGCAGCGTGGTCCAAGGGACAGGGGGGAATCAGCCCCAGCATTTT.

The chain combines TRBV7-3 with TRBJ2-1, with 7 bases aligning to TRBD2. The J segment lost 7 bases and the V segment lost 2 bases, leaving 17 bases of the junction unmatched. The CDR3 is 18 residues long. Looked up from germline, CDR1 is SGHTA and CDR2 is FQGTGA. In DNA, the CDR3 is TGTGCCAGCAGCTTAGGTTTTCAGGGAGCGGGATCGTCGAATGAGCAGTTCTTC. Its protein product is CASSLGFQGAGSSNEQFF.

Written as DNA, the CDR3 is TGTGCCAGCAGCTTAGACGGGAATCAGCCCCAGCATTTT. It encodes CASSLDGNQPQHF. V usage is TRBV7-2 and J usage is TRBJ1-5; D not resolved. The CDR3 totals 13 residues. V was pared by 1 base and J by 4 bases, with 5 bases between. Germline CDR1 is SGHTA and CDR2 is FQGNSA.

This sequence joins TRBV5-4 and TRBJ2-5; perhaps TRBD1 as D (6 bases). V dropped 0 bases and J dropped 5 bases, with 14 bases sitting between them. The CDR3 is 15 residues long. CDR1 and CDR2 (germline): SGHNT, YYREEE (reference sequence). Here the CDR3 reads CASSLAARGRETQYF. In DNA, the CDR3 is TGTGCCAGCAGCTTGGCCGCCAGGGGCAGGGAGACCCAGTACTTC.

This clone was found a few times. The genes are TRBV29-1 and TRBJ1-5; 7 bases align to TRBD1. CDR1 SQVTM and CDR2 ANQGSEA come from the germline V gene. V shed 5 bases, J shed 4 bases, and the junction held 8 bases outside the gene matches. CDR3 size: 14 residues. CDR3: CSVSAGGGNQPQHF. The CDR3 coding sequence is TGCAGCGTTTCTGCAGGGGGTGGGAATCAGCCCCAGCATTTT. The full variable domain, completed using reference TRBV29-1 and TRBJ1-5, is SAVISQKPSRDICQRGTSLTIQCQVDSQVTMMFWYRQQPGQSLTLIATANQGSEATYESGFVIDKFPISRPNLTFSTLTVSNMSPEDSSIYLCSVSAGGGNQPQHFGDGTRLSIL.

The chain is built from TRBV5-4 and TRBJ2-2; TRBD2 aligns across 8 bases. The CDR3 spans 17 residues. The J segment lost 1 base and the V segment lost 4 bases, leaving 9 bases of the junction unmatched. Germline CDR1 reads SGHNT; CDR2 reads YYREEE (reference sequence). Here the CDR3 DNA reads TGTGCCAGCAGCCCCATGACCAGCGGGAGGAACACCGGGGAGCTGTTTTTT. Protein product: CASSPMTSGRNTGELFF.

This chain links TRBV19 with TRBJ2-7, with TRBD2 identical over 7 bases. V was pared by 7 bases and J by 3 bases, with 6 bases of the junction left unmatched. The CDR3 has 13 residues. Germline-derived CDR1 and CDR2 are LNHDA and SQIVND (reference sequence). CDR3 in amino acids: CASTAGVGYEQYF. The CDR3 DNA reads TGTGCCAGTACCGCGGGAGTAGGCTACGAGCAGTACTTC.

The CDR3 DNA sequence: TGCGCCAGCAGCTTTGCGGGAGAGGCGGTACAAGAGACCCAGTACTTC. This gives the protein CASSFAGEAVQETQYF. The gene calls are TRBV5-1 and TRBJ2-5; the match to TRBD2 covers 7 bases. Germline lookup yields CDR1 SGHRS and CDR2 YFSETQ. The CDR3 has 16 amino acids. V was clipped by 2 bases and J by 2 bases; unmatched bases: 9.

This chain's CDR3 is CASSPPGTGSFRRYF. The CDR3, as DNA: TGTGCCAGCTCACCACCGGGGACAGGAAGTTTTAGGCGGTACTTC. The rearrangement joins TRBV18 to TRBJ2-4; 8 nucleotides line up with TRBD1. The trim removed 0 bases at V and 15 bases at J, leaving 13 bases unmatched. CDR3 length equals 15 residues. Germline V gene lookup returns CDR1 KGHSH and CDR2 LQKENI.

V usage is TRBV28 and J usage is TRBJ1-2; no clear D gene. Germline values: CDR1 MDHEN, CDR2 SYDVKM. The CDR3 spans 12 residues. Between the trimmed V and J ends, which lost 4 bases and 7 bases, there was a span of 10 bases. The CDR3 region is CASSSELIGYTF. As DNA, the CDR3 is TGTGCCAGCAGTTCTGAGTTGATTGGCTACACCTTC.

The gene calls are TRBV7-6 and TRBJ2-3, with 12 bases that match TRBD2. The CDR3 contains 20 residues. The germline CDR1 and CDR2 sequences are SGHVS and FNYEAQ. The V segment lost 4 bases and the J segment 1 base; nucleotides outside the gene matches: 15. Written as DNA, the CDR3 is TGTGCCAGCAGCTCAGCCTTGAGACTAGCGGGGGTTTATCGCACAGATACGCAGTATTTT. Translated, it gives CASSSALRLAGVYRTDTQYF.